This T cell receptor (beta chain) was sequenced during a study of cytotoxic CD8 clonotypes in ibrutinib-treated CLL. At the level of the study: Partial response was seen in approximately 25 patients and complete response in 2; after median around 5.5 years, about 15 stayed remitted, around twelve progressed.

Germline CDR1 and CDR2: LNHDA and SQIVND (reference sequence). The CDR3 spans 15 residues. V dropped 2 bases and J dropped 0 bases, with 11 bases sitting between them. Genomic DNA (around 2 micrograms) was obtained from cryopreserved PBMCs for construction of TCR beta libraries. Generated by immunoSEQ multiplex PCR, the TCRdb table keeps only in-frame clones and is missing some. The sample carries 35,000 or so clones, roughly three quarters recorded once. The source material was PBMCs, sampled before ibrutinib treatment. This TCR was recovered from a human donor with chronic lymphocytic leukemia. The gene calls are TRBV19 and TRBJ2-7; unclear D gene. The CDR3 region is CASSISGSSSYEQYF. The CDR3 bases are TGTGCCAGTAGTATAAGTGGCTCGAGCTCCTACGAGCAGTACTTC.